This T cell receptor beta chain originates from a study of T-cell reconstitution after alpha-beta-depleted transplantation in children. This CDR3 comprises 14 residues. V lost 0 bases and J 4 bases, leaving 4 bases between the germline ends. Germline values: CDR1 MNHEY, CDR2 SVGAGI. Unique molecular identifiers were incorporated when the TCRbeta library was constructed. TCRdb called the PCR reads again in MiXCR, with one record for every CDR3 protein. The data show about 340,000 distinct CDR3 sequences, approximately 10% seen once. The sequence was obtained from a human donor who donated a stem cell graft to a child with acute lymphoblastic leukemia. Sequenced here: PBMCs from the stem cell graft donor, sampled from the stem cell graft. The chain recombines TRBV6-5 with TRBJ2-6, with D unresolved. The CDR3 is CASSYSPGANVLTF. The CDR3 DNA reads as TGTGCCAGCAGTTACTCTCCCGGGGCCAACGTCCTGACTTTC.